A single T cell receptor (beta chain) is shown here with its context. The sample belongs to a study of neoadjuvant anti-PD-1 for oral cavity cancer. Time point described: after neoadjuvant nivolumab, at surgical resection. In germline, CDR1 is SEHNR, CDR2 FQNEAQ (reference sequence). The CDR3 has 12 residues. V lost 1 base and J 11 bases, leaving 8 bases between the germline ends. Data came from immunoSEQ multiplex PCR; TCRdb stores just in-frame clones and leaves some out. The sample consists of thousands of clones, 70% of them appearing once. The V gene is TRBV7-9, the J gene TRBJ2-2; D is possibly TRBD1 (6 bases). Sequences were derived from PBMCs, sampled after nivolumab (anti-PD-1) treatment. The source is a person aged 40 to 85 with oral cavity squamous cell carcinoma. The CDR3, as DNA: TGTGCCAGCAGCTTAGGGACAGAAGAGCTGTTTTTT. Its protein product is CASSLGTEELFF.